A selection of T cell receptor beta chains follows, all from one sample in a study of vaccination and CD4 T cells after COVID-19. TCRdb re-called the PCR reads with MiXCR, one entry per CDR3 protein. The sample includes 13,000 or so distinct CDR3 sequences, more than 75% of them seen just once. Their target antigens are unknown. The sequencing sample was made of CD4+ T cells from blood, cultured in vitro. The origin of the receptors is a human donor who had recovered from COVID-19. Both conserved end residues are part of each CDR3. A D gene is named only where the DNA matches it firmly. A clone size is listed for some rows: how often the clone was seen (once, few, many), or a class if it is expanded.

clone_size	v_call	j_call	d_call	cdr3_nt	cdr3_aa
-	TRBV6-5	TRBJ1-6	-	TGTGCCAGCAGTTACTCTGGCAGGCCCAATTCACCCCTCCACTTT	CASSYSGRPNSPLHF
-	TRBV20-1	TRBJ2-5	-	TGCAGTGCTAGAGATGGGGGGATAGGAGGAGAGACCCAGTACTTC	CSARDGGIGGETQYF
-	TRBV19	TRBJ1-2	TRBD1	TGTGCCAGTACCTCAGGGGGCAACAACTATGGCTACACCTTC	CASTSGGNNYGYTF
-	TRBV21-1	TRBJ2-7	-	TGTGCCAGCAGCCCCCCCCGACGACAGGGGACCCGGACTAGCCGCTGGGAGCAGTACTTC	CASSPPRRQGTRTSRWEQYF
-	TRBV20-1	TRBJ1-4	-	TGCAGTGCCGATCCCAACGGGGCTGTAGAAAAACTGTTTTTT	CSADPNGAVEKLFF
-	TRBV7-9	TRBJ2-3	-	TGTGCCAGCAGGTCCCCGTTTGGGGAAGATACGCAGTATTTT	CASRSPFGEDTQYF
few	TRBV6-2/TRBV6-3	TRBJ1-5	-	TGTGCCAGCAGTTACCGTGGGGGCACAGGACTCTATAGCAATCAGCCCCAGCATTTT	CASSYRGGTGLYSNQPQHF
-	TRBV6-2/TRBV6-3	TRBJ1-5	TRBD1	TGTGCCAGCAGTGACCGGGACAGGGTGGCTCAGCCCCAGCATTTT	CASSDRDRVAQPQHF
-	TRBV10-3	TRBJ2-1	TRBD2	TGTGCCATCAAGGGGACTAGCGACTACAATGAGCAGTTCTTC	CAIKGTSDYNEQFF
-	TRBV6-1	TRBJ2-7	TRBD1	TGTGCAACGCTAGGACAGGGCCCCTACGAGCAGTACTTC	CATLGQGPYEQYF
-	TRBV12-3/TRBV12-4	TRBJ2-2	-	TGTGCCAGCACTAGAAGGGAGGTCAGGGGGAACACCGGGGAGCTGTTTTTT	CASTRREVRGNTGELFF
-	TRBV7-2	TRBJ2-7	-	TGTGCCAGCAGCTCCAGGACAGAGAGCTCCTACGAGCAGTACTTC	CASSSRTESSYEQYF
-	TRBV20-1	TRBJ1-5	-	TGCAGTGCTAGAGAGATGGGGAATCAGCCCCAGCATTTT	CSAREMGNQPQHF
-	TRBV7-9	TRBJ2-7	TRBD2	TGTGCCAGCAGCGCGATCCTACAAGCGGGAAGAGGAGAGCAGTACTTC	CASSAILQAGRGEQYF
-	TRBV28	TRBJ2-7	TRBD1	TGTGCCAGCAGCTCGACAGGGGGACCCTACGAGCAGTACTTC	CASSSTGGPYEQYF
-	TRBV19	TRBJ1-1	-	TGTGCCAGTAGTATAGAAAAGGGCGGCCGGAAAGCTTTCTTT	CASSIEKGGRKAFF
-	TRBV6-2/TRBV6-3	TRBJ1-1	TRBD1	TGTGCCAGCAGACATAGACAGGGAGGGAGTAAGAACACTGAAGCTTTCTTT	CASRHRQGGSKNTEAFF
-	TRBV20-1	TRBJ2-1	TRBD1	TGCAGTGCTCTAGACAGGGGAAGCCCCTACAATGAGCAGTTCTTC	CSALDRGSPYNEQFF
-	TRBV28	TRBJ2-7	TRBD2	TGTGCCAGCAGTCCCGGGGGAGGGCTGGTGTACGAGCAGTACTTC	CASSPGGGLVYEQYF
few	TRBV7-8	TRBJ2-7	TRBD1	TGTGCCAGCAGCCTCCTGGGGACAGGGATCTACGAGCAGTACTTC	CASSLLGTGIYEQYF
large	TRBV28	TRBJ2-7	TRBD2	TGTGCCAGCAGCCCAGGGACTAGCGGCTCCTACGAGCAGTACTTC	CASSPGTSGSYEQYF
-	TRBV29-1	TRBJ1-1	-	TGCAGCGTTCAACGGGGGAACACTGAAGCTTTCTTT	CSVQRGNTEAFF
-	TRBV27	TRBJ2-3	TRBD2	TGTGCCAGCAGTCCCTCGGGACTAGCGGGAGATACGCAGTATTTT	CASSPSGLAGDTQYF
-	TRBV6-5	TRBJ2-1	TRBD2	TGTGCCAGCAGTTACTCGACTAGCGAAGTAGACAATGAGCAGTTCTTC	CASSYSTSEVDNEQFF
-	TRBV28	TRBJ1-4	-	TGTGCCACGGGGGGGGCGGCTAATGAAAAACTGTTTTTT	CATGGAANEKLFF
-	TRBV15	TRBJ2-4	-	TGTGCCACCAGCAGAGATCCCGTGGCCAAAAACATTCAGTACTTC	CATSRDPVAKNIQYF
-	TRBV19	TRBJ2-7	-	TGTGCCAGTAGTATTGGGCAGGTCGACGAGCAGTACTTC	CASSIGQVDEQYF
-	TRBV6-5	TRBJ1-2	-	TGTGCCAGCAGTTACCAAAGTATGCGAGGCTACACCTTC	CASSYQSMRGYTF
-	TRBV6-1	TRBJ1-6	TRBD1	TGTGCCAGCTGCTACCGTACCGGGACAGGTCTTTCTCCCCTCCACTTT	CASCYRTGTGLSPLHF
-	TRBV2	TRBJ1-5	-	TGTGCCAGCAGTGAAGGTCGGGGCAGCAATCAGCCCCAGCATTTT	CASSEGRGSNQPQHF
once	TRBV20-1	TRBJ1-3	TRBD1	TGCAGTGCTGGACAGGGCTTAGGCGCCGGAAACACCATATATTTT	CSAGQGLGAGNTIYF
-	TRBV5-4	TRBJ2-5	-	TGTGCCAGCAGCTTTTCAGGGCAGGAGACCCAGTACTTC	CASSFSGQETQYF
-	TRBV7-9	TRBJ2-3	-	TGTGCCAGCAGCTTAGGTAACCCTGGAGAAGATACGCAGTATTTT	CASSLGNPGEDTQYF
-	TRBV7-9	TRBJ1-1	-	TGTGCCAGCAGCTCCCGCCGGGGAGGGTCGGTTACAAGCGAAGCTTTCTTT	CASSSRRGGSVTSEAFF
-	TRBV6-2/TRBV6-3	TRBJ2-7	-	TGTGCCAGCAGTTACCCGATCGATTACGGATGGGTCAAATTAACCTACGAGCAGTACTTC	CASSYPIDYGWVKLTYEQYF
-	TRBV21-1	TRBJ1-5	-	TGTGCCAGCAGCAAAGAGGCAGGGGGCGGTCTTGGGAATCAGCCCCAGCATTTT	CASSKEAGGGLGNQPQHF
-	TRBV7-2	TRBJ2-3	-	TGTGCCAGCAGCTTAGGTGGGGGAGCGGTTAGCACAGATACGCAGTATTTT	CASSLGGGAVSTDTQYF
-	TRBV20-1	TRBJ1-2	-	TGCAGTGCTAGGATTTCCGGCAGGGGCTATGGCTACACCTTC	CSARISGRGYGYTF
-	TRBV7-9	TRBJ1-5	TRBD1	TGTGCCAGCAGCTTGGGGACAGGGTTCTCTCAGCCCCAGCATTTT	CASSLGTGFSQPQHF
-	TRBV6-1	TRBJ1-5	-	TGTGCCAGCAGTGACATCGGGGACATATCCATCTATAGCAATCAGCCCCAGCATTTT	CASSDIGDISIYSNQPQHF
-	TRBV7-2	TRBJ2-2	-	TGTGCCAGCAGACTAGTACCGTCCGGCGGGGAGCTGTTTTTT	CASRLVPSGGELFF
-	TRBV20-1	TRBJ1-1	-	TGCAGTGTTTTAGCCCTTCGGGGGGACACTGAAGCTTTCTTT	CSVLALRGDTEAFF
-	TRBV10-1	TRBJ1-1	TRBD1	TGCGCCTGTCGACAGGGTTCGAGCACTGAAGCTTTCTTT	CACRQGSSTEAFF
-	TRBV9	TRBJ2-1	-	TGTGCCAGCAGCGCGAGGGGGGGGCACAATGAGCAGTTCTTC	CASSARGGHNEQFF
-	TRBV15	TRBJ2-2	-	TGTGCCACGCGCCCGTTGGGCTCCGGGGAGCTGTTTTTT	CATRPLGSGELFF
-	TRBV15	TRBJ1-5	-	TGTGCCACCAGCAGACTGTCGGGGAGCAATCAGCCCCAGCATTTT	CATSRLSGSNQPQHF
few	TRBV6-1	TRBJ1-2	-	TGTGCCAGCAGTGACGCGACGGAGTATGGCTACACCTTC	CASSDATEYGYTF
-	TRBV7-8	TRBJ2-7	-	TGTGCCAGCAAGGGAGTTTCCCTCTACGAGCAGTACTTC	CASKGVSLYEQYF
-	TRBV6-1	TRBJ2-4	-	TGTGCCAGCGCAGATGGGGGGACTCCCAAAAACATTCAGTACTTC	CASADGGTPKNIQYF
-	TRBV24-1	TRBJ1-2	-	TGTGCCACCAGTGACCGTGGGGCGGGCTACACCTTC	CATSDRGAGYTF
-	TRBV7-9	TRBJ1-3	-	TGTGCCAGCAGCTCCGGACGGGCGATAATTGGAAACACCATATATTTT	CASSSGRAIIGNTIYF
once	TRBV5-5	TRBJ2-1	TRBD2	TGTGCCAGCAGCCGTTATAGCGGGAATGTTTACAATGAGCAGTTCTTC	CASSRYSGNVYNEQFF
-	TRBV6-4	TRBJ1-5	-	TGTGCCAGGCCGGGGGGGCGTAATCAGCCCCAGCATTTT	CARPGGRNQPQHF
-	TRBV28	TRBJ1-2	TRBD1	TGTGCCAGCAACACCCTGACAGGGAACTATGGCTACACCTTC	CASNTLTGNYGYTF
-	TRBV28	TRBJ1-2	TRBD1	TGTGCCAGCAGTCCATCCGGGACAGGGGGCCGTAACTATGGCTACACCTTC	CASSPSGTGGRNYGYTF
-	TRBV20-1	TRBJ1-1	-	TGCAGTGCTAGGGCAGGGCGAGAGACTGAAGCTTTCTTT	CSARAGRETEAFF
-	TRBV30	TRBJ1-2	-	TGTGCCTGGAGGACTGGGGGTTCCTATGGCTACACCTTC	CAWRTGGSYGYTF
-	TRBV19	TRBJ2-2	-	TGTGCCAGTAGTATTCTCAGGGGACGCACCGGGGAGCTGTTTTTT	CASSILRGRTGELFF
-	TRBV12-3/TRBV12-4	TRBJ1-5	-	TGTGCCAGCAGTTTTCTCGAGGGCGCGGGACCCCAGCATTTT	CASSFLEGAGPQHF